This passage covers 2 T cell receptor beta chains from one sample sequenced in a study of blood T cell repertoires in COVID-19. Measured with immunoSEQ multiplex PCR; TCRdb has only the in-frame clones, and not every one. This table holds approximately 210,000 clones, around 84% found once. Sequenced sample: peripheral blood. The receptors were gathered from a human donor in a cohort sampled during active COVID-19.

The chain links TRBV29-1 to TRBJ2-5; a possible D gene is TRBD2 (7 bases). V lost 4 bases and J lost 2, with 11 bases in between. The CDR3 is 13 residues long. In germline, CDR1 is SQVTM, CDR2 ANQGSEA. The DNA of the CDR3 is TGCAGCGTTGGCGCGGGGGCTCAAGAGACCCAGTACTTC. It encodes CSVGAGAQETQYF.

About this clone itself: At the DNA level, this CDR3 is encoded by other sequences in the same sample as well. The chain joins TRBV7-9 to TRBJ1-5, with unresolved D. Germline V gene sequence: CDR1 SEHNR, CDR2 FQNEAQ (reference sequence). The CDR3 loop spans 13 amino acids. V lost 5 bases, J lost 2 bases, and 7 bases lay in between. CDR3 sequence reads: CASSPGGNQPQHF. Here the CDR3 DNA reads TGTGCCAGCAGCCCCGGGGGCAATCAGCCCCAGCATTTT.